This entry lists 32 T cell receptor beta chains sequenced from one sample in a study of blood T cell repertoires in COVID-19. Sequenced by immunoSEQ multiplex PCR; TCRdb stores in-frame clones only, minus some. The table records about 260,000 clones, about 83% of them present only once. The sequencing input was PBMCs or T cells enriched from blood (not recorded which). The receptors were gathered from a woman in her forties or fifties who had recovered from COVID-19.

V is TRBV5-4 and J is TRBJ1-4; D not certain. Germline CDR1 and CDR2: SGHNT and YYREEE (reference sequence). The CDR3 has 13 amino acids. The germline V and J ends were trimmed by 5 bases and 4 bases, with 9 bases remaining between them. CDR3 DNA: TGTGCCAGCAGACGGGAGGTTAATGAAAAACTGTTTTTT. Translation: CASRREVNEKLFF.

The chain employs TRBV30 and TRBJ1-6, with TRBD1 identical over 8 bases. Germline lookup yields CDR1 GTSNPN and CDR2 SVGIG (reference sequence). The CDR3 spans 14 residues. J gave up 7 bases and V 2 bases, and 4 bases lay outside the gene matches. Here the CDR3 DNA reads TGTGCCTGGAGTCGGACAGGGCAAAATTCACCCCTCCACTTT. As protein: CAWSRTGQNSPLHF.

This chain links TRBV28 with TRBJ1-2, with 11 bases identical to TRBD1. Looked up from germline, CDR1 is MDHEN and CDR2 is SYDVKM. The CDR3 has 15 residues. V lost 5 bases, J lost 4 bases, and 6 bases stayed unmatched. The CDR3 spells CASSLRGTGGYGYTF. CDR3 in DNA: TGTGCCAGCAGTCTCAGGGGGACAGGGGGCTATGGCTACACCTTC.

The J gene is TRBJ2-2, the V gene TRBV15, with D hard to call. Trimming removed 4 bases from V and 8 bases from J, with 5 bases in between. The CDR3 is made up of 11 amino acids. From germline, CDR1 is LNHNV and CDR2 YYDKDF (reference sequence). The CDR3 coding sequence is TGTGCCACCAGCAACGCGGGGGAGCTGTTTTTT. Translated: CATSNAGELFF.

This clone was counted a single time. This rearrangement joins TRBV6-5 to TRBJ1-2; D is ambiguous. The CDR3 totals 15 residues. Germline V gene lookup returns CDR1 MNHEY and CDR2 SVGAGI. Trimming took 5 bases from V and 4 from J, leaving 17 bases between them. CDR3 nucleotides: TGTGCCAGCAGTAAGAGGGTAGCGCTTGGCTATGGCTACACCTTC. Encoded protein: CASSKRVALGYGYTF.

In nucleotides, the CDR3 is TGCGCCAGCAGCTTGGGGCAGTACAACACTGAAGCTTTCTTT. It is translated as CASSLGQYNTEAFF. J is TRBJ1-1 and V is TRBV5-1; D not resolved. The germline CDR1 and CDR2 sequences are SGHRS and YFSETQ. Between the trimmed V and J ends, which lost 0 bases and 2 bases, there was a span of 8 bases. The CDR3 totals 14 residues.

The count of this clone is one. CDR3 in DNA: TGCGCCAGCAGCTTTGGTCATATTGGACTAATGGAGACCCAGTACTTC. Translated, it gives CASSFGHIGLMETQYF. This chain links TRBV5-1 with TRBJ2-5, with a weak D call TRBD2 (6 bases). The V and J ends lost 2 bases and 5 bases respectively, with 19 bases between them. CDR1 SGHRS and CDR2 YFSETQ come from the germline V gene. The CDR3 length is 16 residues.

The genes are TRBV4-2 and TRBJ2-7, with 8 bases fitting TRBD1. Germline assignment: CDR1 LGHNA and CDR2 YNFKEQ. CDR3 length: 16 residues. The V and J ends lost 3 bases and 1 base, in that order; junction bases with no gene match: 8. The DNA of the CDR3 is TGTGCCAGCAGCCAGGAAGACAGGGGACCGTCCTACGAGCAGTACTTC. It translates to CASSQEDRGPSYEQYF.

The chain is built from TRBV6-5 and TRBJ2-3, with D possibly being TRBD1 (6 bases). The germline V gene has CDR1 MNHEY and CDR2 SVGAGI. The CDR3 is 14 amino acids. Trimming shortened V by 6 bases and J by 1 base, and 11 bases separated the two germline ends. The CDR3 DNA reads as TGTGCCAGCAGCGGACAGCCTCGCACAGATACGCAGTATTTT. Its translation: CASSGQPRTDTQYF.

The chain has TRBV5-4 and TRBJ1-3; 7 bases fit TRBD1. Unmatched junction bases numbered 2, after V lost 2 bases and J lost 0 bases. This CDR3 is 15 amino acids long. Per the germline V gene, CDR1 is SGHNT and CDR2 is YYREEE (reference sequence). The CDR3 DNA is TGTGCCAGCAGCTTCGGGACAGACTCTGGAAACACCATATATTTT. Translating it yields CASSFGTDSGNTIYF.

The CDR3 sequence: CATSRVGPAGDTQYF. In nucleotides, the CDR3 is TGTGCCACCAGCAGAGTAGGCCCGGCGGGAGATACGCAGTATTTT. V gene TRBV15 combines with J gene TRBJ2-3; possibly TRBD2 for D (5 bases). Germline CDR1 reads LNHNV; CDR2 reads YYDKDF (reference sequence). V lost 1 base and J lost 5, with 13 bases in between. This CDR3 region has 15 residues.

The chain uses TRBV29-1 and TRBJ1-2; the D is unclear. This CDR3 has 12 residues. Deletions cut 4 bases from V and 0 bases from J, with 6 bases between. The germline gives CDR1 SQVTM, CDR2 ANQGSEA. CDR3 region: CSVVTANYGYTF. DNA for the CDR3: TGCAGCGTTGTAACAGCTAACTATGGCTACACCTTC.

The chain links TRBV9 to TRBJ1-1; TRBD1 aligns across 7 bases. The CDR3 spans 15 residues. Per germline, CDR1 SGDLS and CDR2 YYNGEE. Trimming took 4 bases from V and 0 from J; bases not matched to a gene: 6. CDR3 in DNA: TGTGCCAGCAGCCTCAGAGGGACAGTGAACACTGAAGCTTTCTTT. Its protein product is CASSLRGTVNTEAFF.

This chain joins TRBV4-3 and TRBJ2-3, with 9 bases aligning to TRBD1. Germline values: CDR1 LGHNA, CDR2 YSLEER. The CDR3 runs to 19 residues. Losses at the gene ends were 2 bases for V and 5 bases for J; bases not matched to a gene: 17. CDR3 sequence: CASSQSLHHRDRVVDTQYF. CDR3 in DNA: TGCGCCAGCAGCCAATCACTCCACCACCGGGACAGGGTTGTAGATACGCAGTATTTT.

This chain uses TRBV5-1 with TRBJ2-2; a weak D match, TRBD1 (5 bases). The length of the CDR3 is 17 residues. Trimming left V 2 bases short and J 4 bases short, with 18 bases between. CDR1 is SGHRS, CDR2 YFSETQ, per germline. CDR3 DNA: TGCGCCAGCAGCTTAGATCCAGGGAAAGTCGTCACCGGGGAGCTGTTTTTT. Amino acid sequence: CASSLDPGKVVTGELFF.

The rearrangement links TRBV7-3 to TRBJ2-1; 7 nucleotides align to TRBD2. With V trimmed by 1 base and J by 15 bases, 9 bases remained unmatched. The germline V gene has CDR1 SGHTA and CDR2 FQGTGA. The CDR3 spans 13 residues. The CDR3 loop is CASSLSKLADVFF. CDR3 in DNA: TGTGCCAGCAGCTTAAGCAAGCTAGCGGATGTGTTCTTC.

CDR3 DNA: TGTGCCAGCAGTTTACGTGACATGGGACTTCAGCCCCAGCATTTT. Protein product: CASSLRDMGLQPQHF. V gene TRBV28 combines with J gene TRBJ1-5, with D tentatively TRBD1 (5 bases). The CDR3 sequence is 15 residues long. V lost 2 bases and J 6 bases, leaving 14 bases between the germline ends. Germline-derived CDR1 and CDR2 are MDHEN and SYDVKM.

This sequence joins TRBV18 and TRBJ2-3; D is perhaps TRBD1 (6 bases). Germline CDR1 reads KGHSH; CDR2 reads LQKENI. V lost 0 bases, J lost 6 bases, and 10 bases lay in between. The CDR3 contains 14 residues. CDR3 DNA sequence: TGTGCCAGCTCACCACCGTTGGGGGCGGATACGCAGTATTTT. It specifies CASSPPLGADTQYF.

The V call is TRBV5-1, the J call TRBJ1-2, with TRBD1 matching over 9 bases. Germline-derived CDR1 and CDR2 are SGHRS and YFSETQ. The CDR3 is made up of 14 amino acids. V was clipped by 3 bases and J by 6 bases; unmatched bases: 6. CDR3 residues: CASSSGQGLDGYTF. DNA for the CDR3: TGCGCCAGCAGCTCGGGACAGGGTTTGGATGGCTACACCTTC. Combining the CDR3 with reference TRBV5-1 and TRBJ1-2 gives the whole variable domain KAGVTQTPRYLIKTRGQQVTLSCSPISGHRSVSWYQQTPGQGLQFLFEYFSETQRNKGNFPGRFSGRQFSNSRSEMNVSTLELGDSALYLCASSSGQGLDGYTFGSGTRLTVV.

The rearrangement joins TRBV7-2 to TRBJ2-3, with 9 bases identical to TRBD2. After removal of 2 bases from V and 0 bases from J, the junction contained 6 bases not matched to a gene. The CDR3 is made up of 17 amino acids. The germline V gene encodes CDR1 SGHTA and CDR2 FQGNSA. The CDR3 sequence: CASSLLGLAGSTDTQYF. CDR3 DNA sequence: TGTGCCAGCAGCTTACTCGGTCTAGCGGGGAGCACAGATACGCAGTATTTT.

This chain uses TRBV5-1 with TRBJ2-7; perhaps TRBD2 as D (5 bases). V was pared by 4 bases and J by 11 bases, with 13 bases between. This CDR3 is 11 amino acids long. Germline V lookup: CDR1 SGHRS, CDR2 YFSETQ. CDR3 DNA sequence: TGCGCCAGCAGCGGAGGACCCGCAAAGTACTTC. This sequence encodes CASSGGPAKYF. The full variable domain, in which reference TRBV5-1 and TRBJ2-7 provide the parts outside the CDR3, is KAGVTQTPRYLIKTRGQQVTLSCSPISGHRSVSWYQQTPGQGLQFLFEYFSETQRNKGNFPGRFSGRQFSNSRSEMNVSTLELGDSALYLCASSGGPAKYFGPGTRLTVT.

This chain uses TRBV7-2 with TRBJ1-1, with a possible D match to TRBD1 (5 bases). The length of the CDR3 is 15 residues. Per the germline V gene, CDR1 is SGHTA and CDR2 is FQGNSA. Trimming shortened V by 8 bases and J by 10 bases, and 26 bases separated the two germline ends. CDR3: CASPTAGAGLIGAFF. The CDR3 DNA sequence: TGTGCCAGCCCCACCGCCGGCGCAGGGCTAATCGGAGCTTTCTTT.

This clone occurred a few times. The DNA for the CDR3 is TGCAGCGGTGCTAGCGGGGGAACCTACAATGAGCAGTTCTTC. The encoded protein is CSGASGGTYNEQFF. This chain joins TRBV29-1 and TRBJ2-1, with 10 positions matching TRBD2. The CDR3 has 14 amino acids. Germline V gene data show CDR1 as SQVTM and CDR2 as ANQGSEA. V dropped 7 bases and J dropped 2; count of bases not matched to a gene: 5.

The rearrangement uses TRBV5-1 and TRBJ2-2; 13 nucleotides line up with TRBD2. This CDR3 has 16 amino acids. Germline CDR1 is SGHRS and CDR2 is YFSETQ. Germline trimming cut 2 bases from V and 5 bases from J; bases unmatched to any gene: 3. Here the CDR3 DNA reads TGCGCCAGCAGCTTCGGACTAGCGGGGGAAACCGGGGAGCTGTTTTTT. This codes for CASSFGLAGETGELFF.

The genes are TRBV19 and TRBJ2-1; D gene unclear. Germline lookup yields CDR1 LNHDA and CDR2 SQIVND (reference sequence). The CDR3 loop spans 14 amino acids. V was cut by 2 bases and J by 4 bases, with 9 bases left in between. CDR3 DNA: TGTGCCAGTAGTATACTACTACTTTACAATGAGCAGTTCTTC. Its protein product is CASSILLLYNEQFF.

This chain joins TRBV7-9 and TRBJ2-4; D is perhaps TRBD2 (6 bases). The CDR3 is 15 residues long. Germline V gene lookup returns CDR1 SEHNR and CDR2 FQNEAQ (reference sequence). V lost 2 bases and J 4 bases, leaving 12 bases between the germline ends. The CDR3 region is CASSLPGLEKNIQYF. The DNA for the CDR3 is TGTGCCAGCAGCTTACCGGGACTGGAGAAAAACATTCAGTACTTC.

This clone came up a few times. The chain recombines TRBV29-1 with TRBJ2-1; possible D gene TRBD1, 7 bases. The germline V and J ends were trimmed by 3 bases and 6 bases, with 15 bases remaining between them. Germline V CDR1 and CDR2: SQVTM, ANQGSEA. CDR3 size: 14 residues. CDR3 sequence (DNA): TGCAGCGTTGAGTCCGACAGGGAGGTCAATGAGCAGTTCTTC. Protein product: CSVESDREVNEQFF.

In nucleotides, the CDR3 is TGCGCCAGCAGTGATGGGCTCGAGCAGTACTTC. Its translation is CASSDGLEQYF. The chain employs TRBV10-1 and TRBJ2-7, with unresolved D. The V gene's germline CDR1 is WNHNN and CDR2 SYGVQD (reference sequence). V lost 3 bases and J lost 6, with 6 bases in between. The CDR3 covers 11 residues.

The V gene is TRBV5-1, the J gene TRBJ1-4; a weak D match, TRBD1 (6 bases). The CDR3 loop spans 18 amino acids. Per germline, CDR1 SGHRS and CDR2 YFSETQ. The ends were cut back, 4 bases at V and 0 bases at J, with 19 bases in the middle. CDR3 in DNA: TGCGCCAGCAGCGGGGGCATGGCTGCCGGTGCAACTAATGAAAAACTGTTTTTT. Protein sequence: CASSGGMAAGATNEKLFF.

J is TRBJ1-5 and V is TRBV19, with D possibly matching TRBD1 (5 bases). Trimming shortened V by 6 bases and J by 2 bases, and 14 bases separated the two germline ends. Germline V gene sequence: CDR1 LNHDA, CDR2 SQIVND (reference sequence). The CDR3 covers 15 residues. CDR3 amino acids: CASSPFVQGNQPQHF. CDR3 DNA sequence: TGTGCCAGTAGCCCCTTTGTACAGGGCAATCAGCCCCAGCATTTT.

The chain joins TRBV24-1 to TRBJ2-4, with D perhaps matching TRBD1 (6 bases). The CDR3 is made up of 17 amino acids. V shed 4 bases and J shed 1 base, with 16 bases lying between them. Germline V gene data show CDR1 as KGHDR and CDR2 as SFDVKD. CDR3 sequence: CATSDSGQSNAKNIQYF. The CDR3 DNA reads TGTGCCACCAGTGACTCGGGACAATCGAACGCCAAAAACATTCAGTACTTC.

The chain combines TRBV6-5 with TRBJ2-7; 9 bases align to TRBD1. Germline V lookup: CDR1 MNHEY, CDR2 SVGAGI. V gave up 6 bases and J gave up 2 bases; unmatched junction bases: 8. The CDR3 totals 15 residues. CDR3 residues: CASSSTRQGAYEQYF. The CDR3 DNA is TGTGCCAGCAGCTCGACCAGACAGGGGGCCTACGAGCAGTACTTC.